Below are 2 T cell receptor beta chains sequenced from a single sample in a study of cytomegalovirus exposure and HLA in healthy donors (dated by TCRdb to 2016 to 2017). Receptor libraries were prepared by the immunoSEQ multiplex PCR assay. For the multiplex PCR, a mixture combining 60 forward primers for TCR Vbeta segments and 13 reverse primers for TCR Jbeta segments was used. TCRdb obtained this table from immuneACCESS and retained in-frame rearrangements with V and J assigned. These tables miss some clones; where compared with another copy, unresolved V genes account for less than half of the shortfall, and the remainder is unexplained. Present in this sample are 120,000 or so clones, almost 85% of which were seen just once. The ten top clones hold more than 1.4% of the sample. Sequencing was carried out using PBMCs. The receptors derive from a woman between 18 and 29 years old in good health and CMV-seronegative.

This chain joins TRBV27 and TRBJ2-1; TRBD2 agrees at 11 bases. The CDR3 consists of 15 residues. The germline V gene has CDR1 MNHEY and CDR2 SMNVEV (reference sequence). Unmatched junction bases numbered 4, after V lost 0 bases and J lost 9 bases. The CDR3 coding sequence is TGTGCCAGCAGTTTATCGACTAGCGGGATCGGTGAGCAGTTCTTC. This gives the protein CASSLSTSGIGEQFF.

As for this clone: The junction departs from germline at one end; a sequencing error may be responsible. V gene TRBV7-9 combines with J gene TRBJ2-3; TRBD2 might be the D (6 bases). The CDR3 spans 16 residues. Germline CDR1 reads SEHNR; CDR2 reads FQNEAQ (reference sequence). Here the CDR3 DNA reads TGTTCCAGCAGCTTAGCGCCGGGGGAGGTCACAGATACGCAGTATTTT. It translates to CSSSLAPGEVTDTQYF.